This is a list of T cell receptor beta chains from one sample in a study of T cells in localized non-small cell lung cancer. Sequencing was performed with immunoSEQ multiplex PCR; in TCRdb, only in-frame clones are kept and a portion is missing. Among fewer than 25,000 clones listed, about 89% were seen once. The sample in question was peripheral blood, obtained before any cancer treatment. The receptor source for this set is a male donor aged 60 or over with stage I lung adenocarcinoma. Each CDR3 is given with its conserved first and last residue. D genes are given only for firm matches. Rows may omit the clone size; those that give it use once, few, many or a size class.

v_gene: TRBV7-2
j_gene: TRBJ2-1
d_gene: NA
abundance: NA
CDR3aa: CASSLLSTAREQFF
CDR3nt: TGTGCCAGCAGCTTACTTTCGACAGCCCGGGAGCAGTTCTTC

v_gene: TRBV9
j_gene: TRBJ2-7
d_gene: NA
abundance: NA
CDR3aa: CASSKLPGLSYEQYF
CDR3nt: TGTGCCAGCAGCAAGCTCCCGGGACTGAGTTACGAGCAGTACTTC

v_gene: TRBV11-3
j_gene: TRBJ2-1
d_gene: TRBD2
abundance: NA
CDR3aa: CASSLAGGRNEQFF
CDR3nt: TGTGCCAGCAGCTTAGCGGGAGGGAGGAATGAGCAGTTCTTC

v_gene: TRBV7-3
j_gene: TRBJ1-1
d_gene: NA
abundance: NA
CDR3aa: CASSLMGERTEAFF
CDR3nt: TGTGCCAGCAGCTTAATGGGGGAGCGCACTGAAGCTTTCTTT

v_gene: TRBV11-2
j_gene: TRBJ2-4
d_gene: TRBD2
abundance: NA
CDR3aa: CASSLPTAGEAKNIQYF
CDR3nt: TGTGCCAGCAGCCTCCCGACAGCGGGGGAAGCCAAAAACATTCAGTACTTC

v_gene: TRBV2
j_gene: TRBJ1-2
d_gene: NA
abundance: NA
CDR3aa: CASSENQQYGYTF
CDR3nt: TGTGCCAGCAGTGAAAATCAACAGTATGGCTACACCTTC

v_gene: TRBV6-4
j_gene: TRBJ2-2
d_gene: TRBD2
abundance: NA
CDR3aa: CASSGSGRASTGELFF
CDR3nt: TGTGCCAGCAGCGGGTCCGGGAGGGCCTCGACCGGGGAGCTGTTTTTT

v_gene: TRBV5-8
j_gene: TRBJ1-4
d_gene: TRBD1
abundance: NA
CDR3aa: CASSLGTGTGYEKLFF
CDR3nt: TGTGCCAGCAGCTTGGGAACCGGGACAGGGTATGAAAAACTGTTTTTT

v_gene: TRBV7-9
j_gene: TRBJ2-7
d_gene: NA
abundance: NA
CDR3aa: CASSFALIQGRDEQYF
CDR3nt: TGTGCCAGCAGCTTTGCCCTGATCCAGGGGAGGGACGAGCAGTACTTC

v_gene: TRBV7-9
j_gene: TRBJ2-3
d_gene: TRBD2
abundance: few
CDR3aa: CASSPASGGPTDTQYF
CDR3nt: TGTGCCAGCAGTCCCGCTAGCGGGGGCCCCACAGATACGCAGTATTTT

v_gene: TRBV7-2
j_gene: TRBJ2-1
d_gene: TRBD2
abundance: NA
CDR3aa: CASTPGGAYNEQFF
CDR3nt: TGTGCCAGCACTCCCGGGGGGGCCTACAATGAGCAGTTCTTC

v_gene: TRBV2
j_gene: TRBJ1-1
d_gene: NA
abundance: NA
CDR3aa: CASSDPGHPNTEAFF
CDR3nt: TGTGCCAGCAGTGATCCGGGACACCCGAACACTGAAGCTTTCTTT

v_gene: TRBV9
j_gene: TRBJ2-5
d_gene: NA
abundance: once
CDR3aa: CASSVGVGGYQETQYF
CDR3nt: TGTGCCAGCAGCGTAGGGGTAGGGGGGTACCAAGAGACCCAGTACTTC

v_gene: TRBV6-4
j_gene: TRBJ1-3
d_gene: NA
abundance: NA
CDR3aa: CATPGQKPSGNTIYF
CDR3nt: TGTGCCACCCCCGGACAGAAACCCTCTGGAAACACCATATATTTT

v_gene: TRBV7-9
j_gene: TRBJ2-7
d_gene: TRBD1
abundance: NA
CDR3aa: CASSFLGTGPIEQYF
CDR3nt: TGTGCCAGCAGCTTTTTGGGGACAGGGCCGATCGAGCAGTACTTC

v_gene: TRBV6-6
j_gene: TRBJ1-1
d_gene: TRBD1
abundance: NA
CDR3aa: CASSSGTVYEAFF
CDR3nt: TGTGCCAGCAGTTCTGGGACAGTCTATGAAGCTTTCTTT

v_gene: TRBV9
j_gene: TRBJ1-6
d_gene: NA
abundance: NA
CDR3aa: CASSVVGGNNSPLHF
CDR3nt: TGTGCCAGCAGCGTAGTCGGGGGAAATAATTCACCCCTCCACTTT

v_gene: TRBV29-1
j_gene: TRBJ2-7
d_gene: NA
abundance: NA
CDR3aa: CSVEASSYEQYF
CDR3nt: TGCAGCGTTGAGGCCTCCTCCTACGAGCAGTACTTC

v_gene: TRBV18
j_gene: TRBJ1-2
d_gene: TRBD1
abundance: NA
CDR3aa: CASSPPGPDRVPYGYTF
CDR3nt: TGTGCCAGCTCACCACCGGGCCCCGACAGGGTCCCCTATGGCTACACCTTC

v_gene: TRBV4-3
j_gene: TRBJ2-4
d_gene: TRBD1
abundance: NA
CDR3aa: CASSQEPGQGVENIQYF
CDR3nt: TGCGCCAGCAGCCAAGAGCCGGGACAGGGAGTGGAAAACATTCAGTACTTC

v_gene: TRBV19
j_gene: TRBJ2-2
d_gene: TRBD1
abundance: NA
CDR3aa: CASSEKGTGNTGELFF
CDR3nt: TGTGCCAGTAGCGAAAAGGGGACAGGGAACACCGGGGAGCTGTTTTTT

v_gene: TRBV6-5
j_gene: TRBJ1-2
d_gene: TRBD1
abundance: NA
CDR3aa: CASRLTGARGYTF
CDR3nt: TGTGCCAGCAGATTGACAGGGGCCCGCGGCTACACCTTC

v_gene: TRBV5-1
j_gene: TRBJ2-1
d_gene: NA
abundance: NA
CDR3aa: CASSLNLGRYEQFF
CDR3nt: TGCGCCAGCAGCTTGAACTTAGGAAGGTATGAGCAGTTCTTC

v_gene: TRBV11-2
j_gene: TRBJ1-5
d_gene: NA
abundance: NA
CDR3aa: CASSLDSFSNQPQHF
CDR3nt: TGTGCCAGCAGCTTAGACAGTTTTAGCAATCAGCCCCAGCATTTT

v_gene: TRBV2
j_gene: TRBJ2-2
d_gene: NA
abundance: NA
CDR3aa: CASILNDPRGELFF
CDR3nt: TGTGCCAGCATCCTAAATGACCCGCGGGGGGAGCTGTTTTTT

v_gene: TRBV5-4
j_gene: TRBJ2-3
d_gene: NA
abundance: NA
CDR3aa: CASSLRPFTDTQYF
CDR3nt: TGTGCCAGCAGCCTCCGCCCATTCACAGATACGCAGTATTTT

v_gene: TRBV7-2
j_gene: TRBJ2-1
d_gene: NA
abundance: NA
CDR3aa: CASTRRDYNEQFF
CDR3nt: TGTGCCAGCACCCGTAGGGACTACAATGAGCAGTTCTTC

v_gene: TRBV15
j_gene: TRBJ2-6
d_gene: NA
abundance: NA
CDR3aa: CATSREGAAGANVLTF
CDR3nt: TGTGCCACCAGCAGAGAAGGGGCGGCTGGGGCCAACGTCCTGACTTTC

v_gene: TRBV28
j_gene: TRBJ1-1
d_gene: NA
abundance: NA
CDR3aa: CASSFWTENTEAFF
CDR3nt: TGTGCCAGCAGTTTCTGGACGGAGAACACTGAAGCTTTCTTT

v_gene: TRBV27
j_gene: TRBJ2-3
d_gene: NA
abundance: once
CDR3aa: CASSLSASNMVTDTQYF
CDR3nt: TGTGCCAGCAGTTTATCTGCTAGCAATATGGTTACAGATACGCAGTATTTT

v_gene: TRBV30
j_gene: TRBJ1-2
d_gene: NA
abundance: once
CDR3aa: CAWSVLGYGYTF
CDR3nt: TGTGCCTGGAGTGTACTAGGTTATGGCTACACCTTC

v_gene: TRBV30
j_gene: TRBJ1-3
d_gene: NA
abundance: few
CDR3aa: CAWTQGADTIYF
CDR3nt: TGTGCCTGGACCCAAGGGGCAGACACCATATATTTT